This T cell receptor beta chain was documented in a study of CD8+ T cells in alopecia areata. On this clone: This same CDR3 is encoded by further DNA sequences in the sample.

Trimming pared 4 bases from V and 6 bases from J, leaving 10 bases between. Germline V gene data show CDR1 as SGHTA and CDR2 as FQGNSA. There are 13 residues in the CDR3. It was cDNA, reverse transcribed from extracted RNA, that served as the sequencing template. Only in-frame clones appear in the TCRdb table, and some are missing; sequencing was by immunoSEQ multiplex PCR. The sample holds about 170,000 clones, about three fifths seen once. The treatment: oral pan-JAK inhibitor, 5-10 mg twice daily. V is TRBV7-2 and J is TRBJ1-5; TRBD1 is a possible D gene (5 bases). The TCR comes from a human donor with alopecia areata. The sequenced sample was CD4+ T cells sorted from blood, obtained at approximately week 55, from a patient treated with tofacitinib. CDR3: CASSYRGGQPQHF. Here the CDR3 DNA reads TGTGCCAGCAGCTACCGGGGGGGTCAGCCCCAGCATTTT.